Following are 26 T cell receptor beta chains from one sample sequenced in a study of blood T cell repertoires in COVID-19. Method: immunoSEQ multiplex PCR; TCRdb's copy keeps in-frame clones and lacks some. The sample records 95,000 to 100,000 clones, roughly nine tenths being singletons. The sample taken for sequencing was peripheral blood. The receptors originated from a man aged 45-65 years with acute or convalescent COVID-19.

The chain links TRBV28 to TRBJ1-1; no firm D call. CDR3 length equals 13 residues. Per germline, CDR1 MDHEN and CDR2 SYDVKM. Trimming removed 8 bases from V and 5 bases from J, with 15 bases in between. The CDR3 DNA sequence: TGTGCCAGCTTGGAGGGCGCTAAGACTGAAGCTTTCTTT. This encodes CASLEGAKTEAFF.

As DNA, the CDR3 is TGTGCCAGCAGTCGGAACAGGGGTGGCTACACCTTC. Protein: CASSRNRGGYTF. The rearrangement links TRBV27 to TRBJ1-2; 7 nucleotides align to TRBD1. The CDR3 runs to 12 residues. CDR1 and CDR2 (germline): MNHEY, SMNVEV (reference sequence). V shed 5 bases and J 7 bases; nucleotides not matched to a gene: 4.

The CDR3: CASSYRNSPLHF. The DNA for the CDR3 is TGTGCCAGCAGTTACAGAAATTCACCCCTCCACTTT. V gene TRBV12-3 or TRBV12-4 combines with J gene TRBJ1-6, with unresolved D. V lost 4 bases and J 7 bases, leaving 5 bases between the germline ends. The CDR3 extends over 12 amino acids.

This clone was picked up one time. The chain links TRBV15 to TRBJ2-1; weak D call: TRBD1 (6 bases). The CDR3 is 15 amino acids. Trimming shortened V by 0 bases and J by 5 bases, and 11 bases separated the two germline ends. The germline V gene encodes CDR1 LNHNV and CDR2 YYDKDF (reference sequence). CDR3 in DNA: TGTGCCACCAGCAGAGAAGGGGGAAAGAACAATGAGCAGTTCTTC. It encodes CATSREGGKNNEQFF.

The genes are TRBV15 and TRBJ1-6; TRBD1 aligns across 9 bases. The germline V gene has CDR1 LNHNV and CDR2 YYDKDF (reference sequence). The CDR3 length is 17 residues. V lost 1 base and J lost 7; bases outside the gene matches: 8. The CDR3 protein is CATSRVQGAQKNSPLHF. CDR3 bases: TGTGCCACCAGCAGAGTACAGGGGGCGCAAAAAAATTCACCCCTCCACTTT.

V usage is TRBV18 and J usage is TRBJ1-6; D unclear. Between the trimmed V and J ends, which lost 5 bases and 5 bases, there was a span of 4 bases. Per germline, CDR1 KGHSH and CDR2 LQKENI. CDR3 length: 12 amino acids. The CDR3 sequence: CASSSNNSPLHF. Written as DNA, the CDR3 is TGTGCCAGCTCATCCAATAATTCACCCCTCCACTTT.

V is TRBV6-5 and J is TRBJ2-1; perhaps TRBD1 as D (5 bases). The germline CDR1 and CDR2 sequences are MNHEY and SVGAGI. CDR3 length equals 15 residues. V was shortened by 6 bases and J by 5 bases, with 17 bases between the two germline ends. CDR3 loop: CASRKGRGLNNEQFF. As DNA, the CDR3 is TGTGCCAGCAGAAAGGGAAGGGGTTTGAACAATGAGCAGTTCTTC.

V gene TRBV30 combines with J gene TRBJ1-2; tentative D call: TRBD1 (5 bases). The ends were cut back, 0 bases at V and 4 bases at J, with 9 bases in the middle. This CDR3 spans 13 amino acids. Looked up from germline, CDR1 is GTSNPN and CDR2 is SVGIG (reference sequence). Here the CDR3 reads CAWSVRQIYGYTF. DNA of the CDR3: TGTGCCTGGAGTGTCAGACAGATCTATGGCTACACCTTC.

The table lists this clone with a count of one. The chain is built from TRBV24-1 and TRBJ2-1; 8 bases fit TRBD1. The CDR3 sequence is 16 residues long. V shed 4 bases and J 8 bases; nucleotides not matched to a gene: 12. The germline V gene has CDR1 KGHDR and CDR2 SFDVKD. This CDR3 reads CATSETPGQVLDEQFF. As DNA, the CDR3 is TGTGCCACCAGTGAAACACCGGGACAGGTGCTCGATGAGCAGTTCTTC.

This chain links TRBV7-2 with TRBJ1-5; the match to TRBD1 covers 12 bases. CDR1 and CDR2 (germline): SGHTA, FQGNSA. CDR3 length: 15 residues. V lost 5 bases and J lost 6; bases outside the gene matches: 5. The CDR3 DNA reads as TGTGCCAGCAGCCCCGGGACAGGGGGCGGTCAGCCCCAGCATTTT. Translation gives CASSPGTGGGQPQHF.

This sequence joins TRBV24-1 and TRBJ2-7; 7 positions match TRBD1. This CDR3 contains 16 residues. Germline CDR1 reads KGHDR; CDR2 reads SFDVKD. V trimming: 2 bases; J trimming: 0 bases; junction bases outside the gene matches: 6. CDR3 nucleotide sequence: TGTGCCACCAGTGATTCCGGGACAGCTAGCTCCTACGAGCAGTACTTC. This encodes CATSDSGTASSYEQYF.

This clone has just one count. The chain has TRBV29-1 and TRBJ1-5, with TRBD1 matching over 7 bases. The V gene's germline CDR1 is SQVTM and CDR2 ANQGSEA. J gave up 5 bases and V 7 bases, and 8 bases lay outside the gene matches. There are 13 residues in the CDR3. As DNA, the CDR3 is TGCAGCGCCGCGACAGGGCCCGATCAGCCCCAGCATTTT. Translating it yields CSAATGPDQPQHF.

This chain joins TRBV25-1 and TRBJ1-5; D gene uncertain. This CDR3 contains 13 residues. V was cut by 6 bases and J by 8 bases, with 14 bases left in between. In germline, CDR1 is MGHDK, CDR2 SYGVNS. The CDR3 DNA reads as TGTGCCAGCAGCCGGGGATTAATGGAGCCCCAGCATTTT. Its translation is CASSRGLMEPQHF.

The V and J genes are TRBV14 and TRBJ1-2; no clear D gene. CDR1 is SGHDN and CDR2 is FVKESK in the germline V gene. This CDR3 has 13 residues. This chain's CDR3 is CANIADFNYGYTF. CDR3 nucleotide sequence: TGTGCGAACATTGCTGACTTTAACTATGGCTACACCTTC. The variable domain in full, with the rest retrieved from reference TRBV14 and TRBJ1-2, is EAGVTQFPSHSVIEKGQTVTLRCDPISGHDNLYWYRRVMGKEIKFLLHFVKESKQDESGMPNNRFLAERTGGTYSTLKVQPAELEDSGVYFCANIADFNYGYTFGSGTRLTVV.

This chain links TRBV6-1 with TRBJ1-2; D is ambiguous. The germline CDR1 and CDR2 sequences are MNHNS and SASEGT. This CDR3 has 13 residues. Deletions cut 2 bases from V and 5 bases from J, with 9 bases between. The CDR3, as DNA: TGTGCCAGCAGTGAAACGGACTTGTATGGCTACACCTTC. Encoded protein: CASSETDLYGYTF.

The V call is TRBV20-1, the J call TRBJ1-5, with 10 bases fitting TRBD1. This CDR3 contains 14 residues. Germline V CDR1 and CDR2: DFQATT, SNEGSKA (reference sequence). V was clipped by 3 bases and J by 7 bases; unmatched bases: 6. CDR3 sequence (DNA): TGCAGTGCTAGTCCCGGGACAGGGGTACAGCCCCAGCATTTT. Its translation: CSASPGTGVQPQHF.

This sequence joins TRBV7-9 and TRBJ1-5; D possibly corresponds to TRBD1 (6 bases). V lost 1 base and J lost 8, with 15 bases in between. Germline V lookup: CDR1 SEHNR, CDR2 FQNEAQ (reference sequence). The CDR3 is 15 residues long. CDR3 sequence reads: CASSLGGGKTEPQHF. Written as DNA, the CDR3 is TGTGCCAGCAGCTTAGGGGGGGGCAAAACGGAGCCCCAGCATTTT.

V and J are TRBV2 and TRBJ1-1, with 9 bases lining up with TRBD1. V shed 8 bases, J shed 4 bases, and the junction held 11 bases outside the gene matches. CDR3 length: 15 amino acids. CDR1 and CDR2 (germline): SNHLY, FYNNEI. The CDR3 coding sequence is TGTGCCAGCGGGGGACAGGGAAAAGGAGTCACTGAAGCTTTCTTT. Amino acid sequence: CASGGQGKGVTEAFF.

CDR3 sequence: CASSPSVENTEAFF. CDR3 DNA sequence: TGTGCCAGCTCACCATCGGTCGAGAACACTGAAGCTTTCTTT. The chain recombines TRBV18 with TRBJ1-1, with D uncertain. Per the germline V gene, CDR1 is KGHSH and CDR2 is LQKENI. This CDR3 contains 14 residues. Trimming removed 2 bases at V and 1 base at J, with 8 bases between.

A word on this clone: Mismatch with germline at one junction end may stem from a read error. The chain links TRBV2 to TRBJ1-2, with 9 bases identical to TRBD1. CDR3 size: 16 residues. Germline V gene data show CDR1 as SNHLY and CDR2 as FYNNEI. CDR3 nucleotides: TGTGCCAGCAGTGAAGTAGAGGGACAGGGAAACTCTGGCTACACCTTC. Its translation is CASSEVEGQGNSGYTF.

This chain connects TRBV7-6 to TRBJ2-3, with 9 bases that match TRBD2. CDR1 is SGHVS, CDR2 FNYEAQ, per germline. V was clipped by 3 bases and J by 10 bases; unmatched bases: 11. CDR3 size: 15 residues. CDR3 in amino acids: CASSLDAGGSMAQYF. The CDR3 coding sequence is TGTGCCAGCAGCTTGGACGCGGGGGGGTCCATGGCGCAGTATTTT.

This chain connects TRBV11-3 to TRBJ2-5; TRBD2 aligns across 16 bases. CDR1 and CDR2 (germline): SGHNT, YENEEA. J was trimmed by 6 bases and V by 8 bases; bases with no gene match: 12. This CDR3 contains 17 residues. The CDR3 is CASASGTSGGAVKTQYF. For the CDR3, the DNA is TGTGCCAGCGCATCCGGGACTAGCGGGGGGGCAGTAAAGACCCAGTACTTC.

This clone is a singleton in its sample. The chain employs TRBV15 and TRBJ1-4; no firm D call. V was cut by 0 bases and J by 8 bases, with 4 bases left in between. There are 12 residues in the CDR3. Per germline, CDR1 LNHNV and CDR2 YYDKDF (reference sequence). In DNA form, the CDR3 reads TGTGCCACCAGCAGAGATAAAGAAAAACTGTTTTTT. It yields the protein CATSRDKEKLFF.

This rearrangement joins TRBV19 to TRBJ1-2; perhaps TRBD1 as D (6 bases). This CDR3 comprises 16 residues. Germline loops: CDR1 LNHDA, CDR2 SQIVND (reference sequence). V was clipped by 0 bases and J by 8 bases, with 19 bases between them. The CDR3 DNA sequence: TGTGCCAGTAGTATAGATTTACAGGGTGGTCTCGGGGGCTACACCTTC. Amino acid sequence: CASSIDLQGGLGGYTF.

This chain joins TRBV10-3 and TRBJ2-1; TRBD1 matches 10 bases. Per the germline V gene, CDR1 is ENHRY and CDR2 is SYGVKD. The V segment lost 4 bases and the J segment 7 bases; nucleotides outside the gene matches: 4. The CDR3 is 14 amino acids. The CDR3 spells CAISVGTGVNEQFF. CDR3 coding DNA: TGTGCCATCAGTGTTGGGACAGGGGTGAATGAGCAGTTCTTC.

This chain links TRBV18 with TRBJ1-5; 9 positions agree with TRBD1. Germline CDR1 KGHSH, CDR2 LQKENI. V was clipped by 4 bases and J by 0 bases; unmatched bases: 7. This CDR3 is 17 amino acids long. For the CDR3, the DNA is TGTGCCAGCTCACAGGGACAGGGTAGTAGTAGCAATCAGCCCCAGCATTTT. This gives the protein CASSQGQGSSSNQPQHF.